This T cell receptor beta chain comes out of a study of control samples from healthy donors and cancer patients. Trimming removed 0 bases at V and 2 bases at J, with 11 bases between. The CDR3 loop spans 15 amino acids. Germline CDR1 reads SGHRS; CDR2 reads YFSETQ. Measured with immunoSEQ multiplex PCR; TCRdb has only the in-frame clones, and not every one. Here the sample spans approximately 97,000 clones, around 88% being singletons. Sequenced input: blood. This clonotype was obtained from a man aged 25-40 years in good health. The rearrangement uses TRBV5-1 and TRBJ1-1, with D hard to call. CDR3 in amino acids: CASSLVAGANTEAFF. CDR3 bases: TGCGCCAGCAGCTTGGTCGCAGGAGCAAACACTGAAGCTTTCTTT.